This is a list of T cell receptor beta chains from one sample in a study of cytomegalovirus exposure and HLA in healthy donors. Profiled with immunoSEQ multiplex PCR; TCRdb holds only in-frame clones, not every one. The repertoire holds some 180,000 clones, with around 73% as singletons. The sample comprised PBMCs. The receptors derive from a woman aged 18-30 years in good health and CMV-seropositive. Both conserved end residues are part of each CDR3. A D gene is named only where the DNA matches it firmly. Expanded clones are given a class, and other clones once, few, many or no size at all.

>TRBJ1-6|-|TRBV2|-
CASSYRVGYNSPLHF
TGTGCCAGCAGTTACAGGGTAGGCTATAATTCACCCCTCCACTTT
>TRBJ1-1|few|TRBV5-4|-
CASSPGNRGGTEAFF
TGTGCCAGCAGCCCAGGCAATCGGGGAGGCACTGAAGCTTTCTTT
>TRBJ1-2|-|TRBV15|TRBD1
CATNRITGGMGGYTF
TGTGCCACAAACAGAATAACAGGGGGCATGGGTGGCTACACCTTC
>TRBJ1-5|-|TRBV7-6|-
CASSNQGAGNQPQHF
TGTGCCAGCAGCAATCAGGGTGCCGGCAATCAGCCCCAGCATTTT
>TRBJ1-5|-|TRBV28|-
CAIGGGTNQPQHF
TGTGCCATCGGGGGAGGGACCAATCAGCCCCAGCATTTT
>TRBJ1-3|-|TRBV30|-
CAWKARRVPGNTIYF
TGTGCCTGGAAGGCCAGGCGGGTGCCTGGAAACACCATATATTTT
>TRBJ1-2|once|TRBV15|-
CATSRASDRLNGYTF
TGTGCCACCAGCAGAGCATCCGACAGGTTAAATGGCTACACCTTC
>TRBJ2-5|-|TRBV19|-
CASSIAGGTQETQYF
TGTGCCAGTAGTATCGCCGGAGGGACGCAAGAGACCCAGTACTTC
>TRBJ2-7|-|TRBV4-3|TRBD1
CASSQDLGTDSYEQYF
TGCGCCAGCAGCCAAGATCTAGGGACAGACTCCTACGAGCAGTACTTC
>TRBJ1-5|few|TRBV19|-
CASSIEGRGEQPQHF
TGTGCCAGTAGTATTGAGGGCAGGGGTGAGCAGCCCCAGCATTTT
>TRBJ1-2|-|TRBV7-9|TRBD1
CSSSLAGGGYGYTF
TGTTCCAGCAGCTTGGCAGGGGGCGGCTATGGCTACACCTTC
>TRBJ1-2|-|TRBV9|-
CASSVRPTGPYGYTF
TGTGCCAGCAGCGTACGACCCACAGGGCCCTATGGCTACACCTTC
>TRBJ2-3|once|TRBV7-9|-
CASGRLPVTDTQYF
TGTGCCAGCGGTCGGTTACCGGTCACAGATACGCAGTATTTT
>TRBJ1-1|-|TRBV2|-
CAIREGSLGPEAFF
TGTGCCATCCGGGAGGGGTCCCTCGGTCCTGAAGCTTTCTTT
>TRBJ1-1|-|TRBV5-6|TRBD1
CASSPGTGGSVHTEAFF
TGTGCCAGCAGCCCCGGGACAGGGGGCTCGGTCCACACTGAAGCTTTCTTT
>TRBJ2-2|-|TRBV28|-
CASSLWSYTGELFF
TGTGCCAGCAGTTTATGGAGTTACACCGGGGAGCTGTTTTTT
>TRBJ2-7|-|TRBV7-9|-
CASSSTSGPRDEQYF
TGTGCCAGCAGCTCTACGTCCGGGCCGCGGGACGAGCAGTACTTC
>TRBJ2-1|-|TRBV2|-
CASSGQYNEQFF
TGTGCCAGCTCCGGACAGTACAATGAGCAGTTCTTC
>TRBJ1-6|-|TRBV9|-
CASQQGEGTLHF
TGTGCCTCGCAACAGGGAGAGGGCACCCTCCACTTT
>TRBJ1-2|-|TRBV18|TRBD1
CASSPIRDSNYGYTF
TGTGCCAGCTCACCAATCAGGGACAGTAACTATGGCTACACCTTC
>TRBJ1-2|-|TRBV27|-
CASSLSATFHGYTF
TGTGCCAGCAGTTTATCGGCCACATTTCATGGCTACACCTTC
>TRBJ1-5|-|TRBV19|-
CASNDRGSQPQHF
TGTGCCAGCAACGACCGGGGGTCTCAGCCCCAGCATTTT
>TRBJ1-4|-|TRBV5-1|-
CASSLGEGGEKLFF
TGCGCCAGCAGCTTGGGGGAGGGAGGCGAAAAACTGTTTTTT
>TRBJ2-3|-|TRBV11-2|-
CASSLSPARDTQYF
TGTGCCAGCAGCTTAAGTCCAGCGAGGGATACGCAGTATTTT
>TRBJ2-7|once|TRBV9|-
CASNKGGGPFYEQYF
TGTGCCAGCAACAAGGGGGGGGGTCCTTTCTACGAGCAGTACTTC
>TRBJ1-1|few|TRBV5-4|-
CASRVGQNTEAFF
TGTGCCAGCAGGGTGGGACAGAACACTGAAGCTTTCTTT
>TRBJ2-3|-|TRBV5-1|TRBD2
CASSLAGYPGLAGGPSTDTQYF
TGCGCCAGCAGCTTGGCCGGCTACCCCGGACTAGCGGGGGGCCCCAGCACAGATACGCAGTATTTT
>TRBJ1-1|few|TRBV14|-
CASSQDWFGNTEAFF
TGTGCCAGCAGCCAAGATTGGTTCGGGAACACTGAAGCTTTCTTT